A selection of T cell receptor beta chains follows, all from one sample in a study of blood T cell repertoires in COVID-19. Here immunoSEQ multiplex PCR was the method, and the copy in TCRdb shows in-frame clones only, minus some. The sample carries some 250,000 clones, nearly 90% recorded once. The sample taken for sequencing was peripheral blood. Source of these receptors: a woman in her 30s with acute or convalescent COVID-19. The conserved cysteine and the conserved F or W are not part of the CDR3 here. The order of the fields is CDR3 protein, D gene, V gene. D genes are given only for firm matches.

ASNRRDTTNYGYT NA TRBV7-2
ASSQPFQPDRRNTGELF NA TRBV5-5
ASSFGWQGTDTQY NA TRBV27
ASRGGDSYEQY NA TRBV7-9
ASRTSGGTDTQY TRBD2 TRBV6-5
SVLAGVGPTQY TRBD2 TRBV29-1
SVAKTGTGGNTIY TRBD1 TRBV29-1
ASSPGRWTSGRLGEQY TRBD2 TRBV11-3
ASSRDRSGHDEQY TRBD2 TRBV18
ASSLLPSGSKNEQF TRBD2 TRBV27
ASSQVSALGDGYT NA TRBV14
ASSPPSPADTQY NA TRBV18
ASSLGTSGRADTQY TRBD2 TRBV5-4
ASSYPGGQGRGEQF TRBD1 TRBV6-5
ASSQGSRGGPQH NA TRBV3-1/TRBV3-2
ASSPDRGTYEQY TRBD1 TRBV18
ASSRANYGYT NA TRBV13
ASSILRNTEAF NA TRBV19
ASSPDNQETQY NA TRBV18
ASRWGQQYEQY TRBD1 TRBV7-9
ASSISGTGNTIY NA TRBV19
SAGSGSSYNEQF TRBD2 TRBV29-1
ASSRLAVNEQF TRBD2 TRBV19
ASSPGTSGEQF TRBD2 TRBV18
ASAESSGRGEQF TRBD2 TRBV11-3
ASSKRTAGTSANTGELF TRBD2 TRBV19
SVPRGLARNEQF TRBD2 TRBV29-1
AWSSGGDGYT NA TRBV30
ASSEGREGENEQF TRBD2 TRBV25-1
ATSRVGRAINEQF TRBD2 TRBV15
AWIIRGVNEQF NA TRBV30
ASSYSSSANYEQY NA TRBV6-5
ASSPRTGVTYEQY TRBD1 TRBV10-2